What follows describes a single T cell receptor (beta chain). What it binds is unknown. Sequenced by immunoSEQ multiplex PCR; TCRdb stores in-frame clones only, minus some. There are more than 300,000 clones in the sample; 85% occur only once, and 2.1% lies in the top ten. The record originates from a study of Ad26.COV2.S vaccination and SARS-CoV-2 variants. Study in general: Once or twice, 56 days apart, Ad26.COV2.S was delivered intramuscularly.

Treatment described: 19 received Ad26.COV2.S at low or high dose, single or two shots; about 5 received placebo; per-sample allocation not given. Vaccine and placebo recipients were sampled on day 63 after the first injection. Findings of the study overall: Quantification of TCR breadth and depth may have yielded underestimates of total T cell responses. The authors reported substantial breadth in spike-specific CD8+ and CD4+ T cell responses after vaccination.

Trimming pared 1 base from V and 6 bases from J, leaving 9 bases between. This CDR3 spans 13 amino acids. Germline V gene data show CDR1 as LGHDT and CDR2 as YNNKEL (reference sequence). This sample comprised peripheral blood, obtained in a trial of Ad26.COV2.S vaccine versus placebo. V and J are TRBV3-1 (or the pseudogene TRBV3-2) and TRBJ1-2; unclear D gene. The sequence derives from a person aged 18-65 years who received the Ad26.COV2.S COVID-19 vaccine or a placebo. The CDR3 protein is CASSQGSGDGYTF. As DNA, the CDR3 is TGTGCCAGCAGCCAAGGGTCGGGCGATGGCTACACCTTC.